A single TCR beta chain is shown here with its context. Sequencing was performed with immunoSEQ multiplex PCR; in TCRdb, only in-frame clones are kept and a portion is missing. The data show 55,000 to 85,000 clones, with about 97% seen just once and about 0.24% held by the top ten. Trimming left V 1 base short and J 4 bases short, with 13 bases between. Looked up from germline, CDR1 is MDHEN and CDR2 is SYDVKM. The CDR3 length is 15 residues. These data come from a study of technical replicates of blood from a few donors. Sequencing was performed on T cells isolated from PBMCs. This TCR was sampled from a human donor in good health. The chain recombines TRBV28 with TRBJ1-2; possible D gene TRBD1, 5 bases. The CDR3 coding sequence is TGTGCCAGCAGTTTATCTAGGGGTATAGTCTATGGCTACACCTTC. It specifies CASSLSRGIVYGYTF.